In its sample, the clone carrying this T cell receptor (beta chain) was seen once. Its antigen is still unknown. Time point specified: naive CD8 control sorted from an acute-time-point sample. Germline-derived CDR1 and CDR2 are MGHRA and YSYEKL. Trimming cost V 3 bases and J 6 bases; bases outside gene matches: 9. CDR3 length: 15 residues. These data are taken from a study of CD8 T cells in acute hepatitis C reinfection. Assay: immunoSEQ multiplex PCR; the TCRdb copy retains only in-frame clones and omits some. The sample has approximately 40,000 clones; approximately 85% are singletons. General study results and limits: No group differed significantly in the high NS3-1073 repertoire diversity. CDR3 sequences shared with other epitopes were rare. About a dozen public clonotypes were found regardless of outcome. Overrepresentation in the naive pool did not explain the preferential TRBV04 and TRBV06 usage seen in all groups.

The source is a woman aged 18-30 years who spontaneously cleared hepatitis C infection. The chain has TRBV4-1 and TRBJ2-7, with 9 bases identical to TRBD1. The sample consisted of naive CD8+ T cells from PBMCs. CDR3 loop: CASSQMDRGGSEQYF. In DNA, the CDR3 is TGCGCCAGCAGCCAGATGGACAGGGGTGGAAGCGAGCAGTACTTC.